The present T cell receptor beta chain was sequenced within a study of blood T cell repertoires in COVID-19. Study context: The samples span acute and convalescent COVID-19 from the United States, Italy and Spain.

This CDR3 region has 14 residues. V shed 0 bases, J shed 6 bases, and the junction held 5 bases outside the gene matches. Germline V gene lookup returns CDR1 LGHNA and CDR2 YSLEER. The data were produced by immunoSEQ multiplex PCR, yet TCRdb's version contains in-frame clones alone and is incomplete. The table shows about 240,000 clones, with 75% to 90% occurring only once. The genes are TRBV4-3 and TRBJ2-7; TRBD1 matches at 7 bases. Sample: peripheral blood. The clonotype originates from a woman aged 60-75 years with active or convalescent COVID-19. CDR3 sequence (DNA): TGCGCCAGCAGCCAAGAGGACAGGTTGGGCGAGCAGTACTTC. Amino acid sequence: CASSQEDRLGEQYF.